The 32 T cell receptor beta chains below were found in one sample sequenced in a study of post-analysis software for immune sequencing data. Findings and caveats of the study: Compared with controls, patients had more of about five TRBV segments, including TRBV5-6, TRBV5-1 and TRBV20-1.

No antigen has been assigned to these receptors. Every TCR beta cDNA library bore unique molecular identifiers. TCRdb analysed the PCR reads with MiXCR anew, one entry per CDR3 protein. In the table there are some 800,000 distinct CDR3 sequences, 35% to 55% of which are singletons. The material sequenced was blood. The receptors here all came from a girl aged 5 to 17 with multiple sclerosis.

The chain uses TRBV15 and TRBJ2-1, with D uncertain. This CDR3 contains 13 residues. The germline gives CDR1 LNHNV, CDR2 YYDKDF (reference sequence). V lost 0 bases to trimming and J lost 9 bases, with 9 bases between them. In nucleotides, the CDR3 is TGTGCCACCAGCAGAGAGCTTGTCACTGAGCAGTTCTTC. Translating gives CATSRELVTEQFF.

This clonotype has more than one count but fewer than ten. The J gene is TRBJ1-1, the V gene TRBV7-3; D remains unclear. The CDR3 loop spans 13 amino acids. Trimming cost V 5 bases and J 0 bases, with 7 bases left between them. CDR1 SGHTA and CDR2 FQGTGA come from the germline V gene. This CDR3 is CASSASMNTEAFF. CDR3 nucleotide sequence: TGTGCCAGCAGCGCCTCGATGAACACTGAAGCTTTCTTT.

This clonotype showed up many times. The CDR3 spells CASSLGQSPLHF. DNA for the CDR3: TGTGCCAGCAGCTTGGGACAGAGCCCCCTCCACTTT. The V gene is TRBV7-2, the J gene TRBJ1-6; 7 nucleotides agree with TRBD1. The CDR3 contains 12 residues. Germline CDR1 and CDR2: SGHTA and FQGNSA. V trimming: 3 bases; J trimming: 13 bases; junction bases outside the gene matches: 3.

This clonotype occurred a few times. The chain combines TRBV15 with TRBJ1-2; a possible D gene is TRBD1 (5 bases). V gave up 0 bases and J gave up 8 bases, with 16 bases separating them. The CDR3 runs 15 residues. The germline gives CDR1 LNHNV, CDR2 YYDKDF (reference sequence). CDR3: CATSRELGRAEGYTF. CDR3 in DNA: TGTGCCACCAGCAGAGAGCTAGGCAGGGCGGAAGGCTACACCTTC.

The chain has TRBV10-2 and TRBJ1-6, with 9 bases that match TRBD1. V was clipped by 7 bases and J by 0 bases; unmatched bases: 10. This CDR3 has 18 residues. The germline CDR1 and CDR2 sequences are WSHSY and SAAADI. The CDR3: CASTKEGTGSSYNSPLHF. The CDR3 DNA is TGCGCCAGCACAAAAGAAGGGACAGGGAGCTCCTATAATTCACCCCTCCACTTT.

CDR3 DNA: TGTGCCAGCAGTGTTGGGACAGGGGAAGGCTACACCTTC. Its protein is CASSVGTGEGYTF. This chain connects TRBV6-1 to TRBJ1-2; TRBD1 matches 10 bases. The CDR3 extends over 13 amino acids. V was pared by 4 bases and J by 8 bases, with 4 bases of the junction left unmatched. Germline values: CDR1 MNHNS, CDR2 SASEGT.

CDR3: CASSRTGGQYNEQFF. CDR3 DNA: TGTGCCAGCAGCCGAACAGGGGGGCAGTACAATGAGCAGTTCTTC. The V call is TRBV6-5, the J call TRBJ2-1, with 8 bases aligning to TRBD1. Germline V gene lookup returns CDR1 MNHEY and CDR2 SVGAGI. This CDR3 has 15 amino acids. V was pared by 6 bases and J by 4 bases, with 8 bases of the junction left unmatched.

This clonotype was observed a handful of times. The chain recombines TRBV20-1 with TRBJ2-7; TRBD2 is a possible D gene (5 bases). Trimming stripped 1 base from V and 0 bases from J, with 10 bases between. The CDR3 sequence is 14 residues long. Germline CDR1 and CDR2: DFQATT and SNEGSKA (reference sequence). CDR3 DNA sequence: TGCAGTGCTAGAGGCCGGACTTCCTCCTACGAGCAGTACTTC. Amino acids: CSARGRTSSYEQYF.

CDR3 bases: TGTGCCAGCAGCTCTCGGACGACAGGGGGCGCTGGGGCCAACGTCCTGACTTTC. Amino acid sequence: CASSSRTTGGAGANVLTF. V usage is TRBV13 and J usage is TRBJ2-6; TRBD1 matches at 10 bases. The CDR3 is 18 amino acids. V trimming: 4 bases; J trimming: 2 bases; junction bases outside the gene matches: 8. Germline V gene lookup returns CDR1 PRHDT and CDR2 FYEKMQ (reference sequence).

This chain uses TRBV29-1 with TRBJ2-5; 12 bases align to TRBD1. The last part of the DNA fits TRBJ2-7 better; the J call may be wrong. This CDR3 comprises 15 residues. Per the germline V gene, CDR1 is SQVTM and CDR2 is ANQGSEA. The CDR3 reads CSVEARDRGLGEQYF. The CDR3 DNA follows: TGCAGCGTTGAAGCCCGGGACAGGGGGCTTGGCGAGCAGTACTTC.

This rearrangement joins TRBV20-1 to TRBJ2-1, with 9 bases matching TRBD2. The germline CDR1 and CDR2 sequences are DFQATT and SNEGSKA (reference sequence). The V and J ends lost 1 base and 9 bases, in that order; junction bases with no gene match: 10. The CDR3 has 15 residues. The CDR3, as DNA: TGCAGTGCTAGAGGTGCCGGGACTAGCATCAGTGAGCAGTTCTTC. Translation gives CSARGAGTSISEQFF.

This clonotype has more than one count but fewer than ten. The chain has TRBV7-9 and TRBJ2-1, with a weak D call TRBD1 (5 bases). CDR3 length: 11 residues. From germline, CDR1 is SEHNR and CDR2 FQNEAQ (reference sequence). Trimming took off 7 bases at V and 9 bases at J, with 10 bases between the two ends. This CDR3 reads CASNVGAEQFF. As DNA, the CDR3 is TGTGCCAGCAACGTTGGGGCTGAGCAGTTCTTC.

The sample holds a few counts of this clonotype. The chain is built from TRBV5-6 and TRBJ2-7; 7 bases map to TRBD1. Trimming cost V 3 bases and J 0 bases; bases outside gene matches: 18. The CDR3 spans 19 residues. Germline CDR1 reads SGHDT; CDR2 reads YYEEEE. The CDR3 loop is CASSYPGQLFPGASYEQYF. CDR3 in DNA: TGTGCCAGCAGCTACCCGGGACAGCTATTTCCTGGGGCCTCCTACGAGCAGTACTTC. Filled out from reference TRBV5-6 and TRBJ2-7, the complete variable domain reads DAGVTQSPTHLIKTRGQQVTLRCSPKSGHDTVSWYQQALGQGPQFIFQYYEEEERQRGNFPDRFSGHQFPNYSSELNVNALLLGDSALYLCASSYPGQLFPGASYEQYFGPGTRLTVT.

This chain uses TRBV6-5 with TRBJ2-1; D gene unclear. CDR1 and CDR2 (germline): MNHEY, SVGAGI. This CDR3 is 14 amino acids long. Trimming shortened V by 2 bases and J by 1 base, and 6 bases separated the two germline ends. The CDR3 DNA follows: TGTGCCAGCAGTTACGCGGATTCCTACAATGAGCAGTTCTTC. This codes for CASSYADSYNEQFF.

This chain links TRBV3-1 with TRBJ2-7; the D gene is possibly TRBD1 (6 bases). The germline gives CDR1 LGHDT, CDR2 YNNKEL (reference sequence). The CDR3 loop spans 11 amino acids. The V end lost 8 bases, the J end lost 4 bases, and 9 bases lay between the germline ends. CDR3 amino acids: CASGQLYEQYF. CDR3 nucleotides: TGTGCCAGCGGACAGCTATACGAGCAGTACTTC.

The chain employs TRBV13 and TRBJ2-1, with 10 nucleotides matching TRBD2. The CDR3 is 15 amino acids. Germline CDR1 PRHDT, CDR2 FYEKMQ (reference sequence). The J segment lost 5 bases and the V segment lost 3 bases, leaving 4 bases of the junction unmatched. The CDR3 sequence is CASSFGLAVNNEQFF. In nucleotides, the CDR3 is TGTGCCAGCAGCTTCGGACTAGCGGTGAACAATGAGCAGTTCTTC.

The V gene is TRBV21-1, the J gene TRBJ1-2. TRBV21-1 is labeled a pseudogene. This CDR3 is built from 16 residues. Here the CDR3 DNA reads TGTGCCAGCAACGTGATTCGGGAGTTAGCTAACTATGGCTACACCTTC. This codes for CASNVIRELANYGYTF.

As to this clonotype: Germline and junction disagree at one end, which may indicate a read error. V and J are TRBV29-1 and TRBJ1-1; D might be TRBD1 (5 bases). The CDR3 has 14 amino acids. Germline V CDR1 and CDR2: SQVTM, ANQGSEA. CDR3 residues: CRAVPRVGNTGAFF. The CDR3 region has the DNA TGCAGGGCCGTCCCCAGGGTAGGGAACACTGGAGCTTTCTTT.

On this clonotype: Mismatch with germline at one junction end may stem from a read error. The chain is built from TRBV10-3 and TRBJ1-2, with unresolved D. CDR3 length equals 13 residues. Per the germline V gene, CDR1 is ENHRY and CDR2 is SYGVKD. CDR3 sequence (DNA): TGTGCCGTCAGTTCGAAGGCGGACTATGGCTACACCTTC. Translating it yields CAVSSKADYGYTF.

The rearrangement links TRBV28 to TRBJ2-7; D not certain. Trimming removed 4 bases from V and 0 bases from J, with 10 bases in between. The CDR3 has 14 amino acids. The germline gives CDR1 MDHEN, CDR2 SYDVKM. The CDR3 loop reads CASSWQLRSYEQYF. CDR3 nucleotides: TGTGCCAGCAGTTGGCAGCTACGCTCCTACGAGCAGTACTTC. The whole variable domain, remainder taken from reference TRBV28 and TRBJ2-7, is DVKVTQSSRYLVKRTGEKVFLECVQDMDHENMFWYRQDPGLGLRLIYFSYDVKMKEKGDIPEGYSVSREKKERFSLILESASTNQTSMYLCASSWQLRSYEQYFGPGTRLTVT.

The CDR3, as DNA: TGTGCCAGCAGTATCTCCTCGGAGCTTAATGAAAAACTGTTTTTT. Protein product: CASSISSELNEKLFF. The chain uses TRBV12-3 or TRBV12-4 and TRBJ1-4; D gene ambiguous. The CDR3 is made up of 15 amino acids. Deletions cut 5 bases from V and 4 bases from J, with 14 bases between.

The V gene is TRBV12-3 or TRBV12-4, the J gene TRBJ2-5; TRBD2 matches 11 bases. The end of the DNA aligns better with TRBJ2-7, so the J call may be wrong. The CDR3 totals 15 residues. The CDR3 region has the DNA TGTGCCAGCAGTTTAAGTACTAGCGGGAGACGCGAGCAGTACTTC. Translating it yields CASSLSTSGRREQYF.

This clonotype was counted between two and nine times. The chain uses TRBV28 and TRBJ2-4, with TRBD2 matching over 7 bases. With the DNA end fitting TRBJ2-7 better, the J assignment may be wrong. This CDR3 contains 13 residues. Germline V gene data show CDR1 as MDHEN and CDR2 as SYDVKM. This CDR3 is CASSAAGVYEQYF. CDR3 coding DNA: TGTGCCAGCAGTGCCGCGGGGGTCTACGAGCAGTACTTC.

The chain employs TRBV29-1 and TRBJ2-7; tentative D call: TRBD2 (5 bases). The CDR3 has 9 residues. Trimming took 6 bases from V and 12 from J, leaving 12 bases between them. CDR1 and CDR2 (germline): SQVTM, ANQGSEA. CDR3 sequence: CSVGETRYF. The DNA of the CDR3 is TGCAGCGTCGGGGAGACCCGGTACTTC.

The chain uses TRBV2 and TRBJ1-1, with D hard to call. CDR1 and CDR2 (germline): SNHLY, FYNNEI. V gave up 6 bases and J gave up 1 base, with 9 bases separating them. This CDR3 region has 13 residues. CDR3 loop: CASSYDGNTEAFF. The CDR3 DNA sequence: TGTGCCAGCAGCTACGACGGGAACACTGAAGCTTTCTTT.

V gene TRBV14 combines with J gene TRBJ1-1, with D unresolved. V was clipped by 0 bases and J by 3 bases, with 5 bases between them. The CDR3 spans 13 residues. Germline lookup yields CDR1 SGHDN and CDR2 FVKESK. This CDR3 is CASSQEEHTEAFF. CDR3 nucleotides: TGTGCCAGCAGCCAAGAAGAGCACACTGAAGCTTTCTTT.

The chain is built from TRBV4-2 and TRBJ2-1; 9 positions agree with TRBD1. CDR3 length equals 17 residues. Trimming removed 4 bases from V and 1 base from J; junction bases left unmatched: 8. CDR1 is LGHNA and CDR2 is YNFKEQ in the germline V gene. The CDR3 DNA reads TGTGCCAGCAGCCTTCAACAGGGGGCAATATCCTACAATGAGCAGTTCTTC. Translating gives CASSLQQGAISYNEQFF.

This clonotype was seen more than once but under ten times. V is TRBV6-1 and J is TRBJ2-6; D tentatively fits TRBD1 or TRBD2 (5 bases each). Germline CDR1 MNHNS, CDR2 SASEGT. The CDR3 is made up of 19 amino acids. Trimming pared 2 bases from V and 0 bases from J, leaving 17 bases between. The CDR3 DNA sequence: TGTGCCAGCAGTGAATGGGGCTTGAGGGGAATCTCTGGGGCCAACGTCCTGACTTTC. It encodes CASSEWGLRGISGANVLTF.

The J gene is TRBJ2-1, the V gene TRBV20-1; D not certain. Germline CDR1 DFQATT, CDR2 SNEGSKA (reference sequence). The CDR3 has 11 residues. Trimming removed 1 base from V and 9 bases from J, with 7 bases in between. The CDR3 nucleotides are TGCAGTGCTAGAGGGCGCGCTGAGCAGTTCTTC. Translated, it gives CSARGRAEQFF.

This clonotype has more than one count but fewer than ten. The rearrangement links TRBV12-3 or TRBV12-4 to TRBJ2-1; 9 bases line up with TRBD2. The CDR3 contains 16 residues. V lost 5 bases to trimming and J lost 5 bases; unmatched junction nucleotides: 10. CDR3 sequence: CASSGLLAGVDNEQFF. CDR3 nucleotides: TGTGCCAGCAGTGGGTTATTAGCGGGAGTAGACAATGAGCAGTTCTTC.

The genes are TRBV12-3 or TRBV12-4 and TRBJ1-4, with D perhaps TRBD1 (5 bases). The germline V and J ends were trimmed by 4 bases and 5 bases, with 14 bases remaining between them. This CDR3 contains 15 residues. The DNA for the CDR3 is TGTGCCAGCAGTTCCGGACAAGGAAAGAATGAAAAACTGTTTTTT. It translates to CASSSGQGKNEKLFF.

V is TRBV3-1 and J is TRBJ2-1; D tentatively reads TRBD1 or TRBD2 (6 bases each). V was cut by 8 bases and J by 4 bases, with 21 bases left in between. The CDR3 runs 16 residues. The V gene's germline CDR1 is LGHDT and CDR2 YNNKEL (reference sequence). The CDR3 DNA reads TGTGCCAGCTCCCTCTGGGGGGAGAGGGGGTACAATGAGCAGTTCTTC. Protein sequence: CASSLWGERGYNEQFF.